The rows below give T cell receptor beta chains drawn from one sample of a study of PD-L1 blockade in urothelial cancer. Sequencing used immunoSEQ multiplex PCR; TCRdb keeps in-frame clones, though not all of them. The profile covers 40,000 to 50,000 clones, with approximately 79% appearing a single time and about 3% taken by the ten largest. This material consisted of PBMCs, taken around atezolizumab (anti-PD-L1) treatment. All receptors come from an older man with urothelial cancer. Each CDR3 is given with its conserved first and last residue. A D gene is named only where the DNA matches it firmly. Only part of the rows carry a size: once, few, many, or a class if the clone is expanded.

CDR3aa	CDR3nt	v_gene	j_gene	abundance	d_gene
CAWSRQGRQPQHF	TGTGCCTGGTCTCGACAGGGTCGACAGCCCCAGCATTTT	TRBV30	TRBJ1-5	few	TRBD1
CATLGGGQGSNEQFF	TGTGCCACCCTAGGGGGGGGACAGGGGTCCAATGAGCAGTTCTTC	TRBV6-5	TRBJ2-1	once	TRBD1
CASSLRENTEAFF	TGTGCCAGCAGCCTCCGGGAGAACACTGAAGCTTTCTTT	TRBV7-7	TRBJ1-1	NA	NA
CASSKSTGVNQPQHF	TGTGCCAGCAGTAAGTCGACAGGGGTCAATCAGCCCCAGCATTTT	TRBV6-6	TRBJ1-5	NA	TRBD1
CASSLRTGLGNTIYF	TGTGCCAGCAGCCTCCGGACAGGGCTGGGAAACACCATATATTTT	TRBV6-5	TRBJ1-3	NA	TRBD1
CASSVQGSDTQYF	TGTGCCAGCAGCGTACAGGGCTCGGATACGCAGTATTTT	TRBV9	TRBJ2-3	few	NA
CASSGRDRADTIYF	TGTGCCAGCAGCGGCCGGGACAGGGCCGACACCATATATTTT	TRBV9	TRBJ1-3	NA	TRBD1
CASSLRSGETQYF	TGTGCCAGCAGCTTGAGGAGCGGAGAGACCCAGTACTTC	TRBV9	TRBJ2-5	NA	NA
CASSSPGQGNTEAFF	TGTGCCAGTAGTTCACCGGGACAGGGCAACACTGAAGCTTTCTTT	TRBV19	TRBJ1-1	NA	TRBD1
CASRKGGTSTDTQYF	TGCGCCAGCAGAAAGGGGGGGACTAGCACAGATACGCAGTATTTT	TRBV4-1	TRBJ2-3	once	NA
CATSRDLNEQFF	TGTGCCACCAGCAGAGATCTAAATGAGCAGTTCTTC	TRBV15	TRBJ2-1	NA	NA
CASRLSGGASYNEQFF	TGTGCCAGCAGGTTGAGCGGGGGGGCTTCCTACAATGAGCAGTTCTTC	TRBV11-1	TRBJ2-1	NA	TRBD2
CASSLELARETQYF	TGCGCCAGCAGCTTGGAACTAGCGAGGGAGACCCAGTACTTC	TRBV5-1	TRBJ2-5	once	TRBD2
CASSEGRETQYF	TGTGCCAGCAGTGAGGGCCGGGAGACCCAGTACTTC	TRBV2	TRBJ2-5	once	NA
CASSGTGVGGTEAFF	TGTGCCAGCAGTGGAACAGGGGTGGGGGGCACTGAAGCTTTCTTT	TRBV6-1	TRBJ1-1	NA	TRBD1
CAISDGDRLNNEQFF	TGTGCCATCAGTGATGGGGACAGACTAAACAATGAGCAGTTCTTC	TRBV10-3	TRBJ2-1	NA	TRBD1
CAWSVLTTVNTEAFF	TGTGCCTGGAGTGTACTAACGACAGTGAACACTGAAGCTTTCTTT	TRBV30	TRBJ1-1	few	NA
CASSLTGETQYF	TGTGCCAGCAGCCTGACAGGGGAGACCCAGTACTTC	TRBV28	TRBJ2-5	NA	TRBD1
CASSGGTGGYQETQYF	TGCGCCAGCAGCGGGGGGACAGGGGGATATCAAGAGACCCAGTACTTC	TRBV5-1	TRBJ2-5	NA	TRBD1
CASSSGGQGDEQYF	TGTGCCAGCAGCTCGGGAGGACAGGGTGACGAGCAGTACTTC	TRBV5-4	TRBJ2-7	NA	NA
CASSFSGNTGELFF	TGCGCCAGCAGCTTTTCAGGGAACACCGGGGAGCTGTTTTTT	TRBV5-1	TRBJ2-2	once	NA
CASSPQGIRNTIYF	TGTGCCAGCAGCCCACAGGGTATTCGAAACACCATATATTTT	TRBV7-9	TRBJ1-3	NA	NA
CASSPLPGQAADTQYF	TGTGCCAGCTCACCTCTCCCGGGACAGGCGGCAGATACGCAGTATTTT	TRBV18	TRBJ2-3	NA	TRBD1
CASSHQTTLEETQYF	TGTGCCAGCAGCCACCAGACTACCCTTGAGGAGACCCAGTACTTC	TRBV14	TRBJ2-5	NA	NA
CASTHLNRTVKGGYTF	TGTGCCAGCACTCACCTCAACCGGACAGTAAAGGGTGGCTACACCTTC	TRBV11-2	TRBJ1-2	once	NA
CASSLRGQLTEAFF	TGTGCCAGCAGTCTCAGGGGGCAGCTCACTGAAGCTTTCTTT	TRBV27	TRBJ1-1	NA	TRBD1
CASTSTSRQPQHF	TGTGCCAGTACCTCTACCTCCCGTCAGCCCCAGCATTTT	TRBV19	TRBJ1-5	many	NA
CASSQTGLAGGPVGELFF	TGCGCCAGCAGCCAGACAGGACTAGCGGGAGGGCCGGTCGGGGAGCTGTTTTTT	TRBV4-3	TRBJ2-2	NA	TRBD2
CASSPTTGAVIQYF	TGCGCCAGCAGCCCGACAACAGGGGCGGTCATTCAGTACTTC	TRBV5-1	TRBJ2-4	NA	TRBD1
CVTPGANEKLFF	TGTGTCACCCCCGGAGCGAATGAAAAACTGTTTTTT	TRBV5-3	TRBJ1-4	once	NA
CATHRGSNTGELFF	TGTGCCACCCACAGGGGTTCCAACACCGGGGAGCTGTTTTTT	TRBV19	TRBJ2-2	NA	TRBD1
CAWSPSVGLANF	TGTGCCTGGAGTCCATCAGTTGGACTCGCGAACTTC	TRBV30	TRBJ2-5	NA	NA
CASSLTSGQNYGYTF	TGTGCCAGCAGCTTAACGTCGGGACAGAACTATGGCTACACCTTC	TRBV7-2	TRBJ1-2	NA	TRBD1
CASSSTDRGYGYTF	TGTGCCAGCAGTTCCACGGACAGGGGGTATGGCTACACCTTC	TRBV6-6	TRBJ1-2	NA	TRBD1
CASSLTSGGATGELFF	TGTGCCAGCAGCTTAACTTCAGGGGGCGCAACCGGGGAGCTGTTTTTT	TRBV5-5	TRBJ2-2	few	TRBD1
CASSESGGSSYEQYF	TGTGCCAGCAGTGAGTCAGGTGGGTCCTCCTACGAGCAGTACTTC	TRBV25-1	TRBJ2-7	NA	NA
CASSERDQPQHF	TGTGCCAGCAGTGAAAGAGATCAGCCCCAGCATTTT	TRBV2	TRBJ1-5	NA	NA
CASSLGRGQNTEAFF	TGTGCCAGCAGCTTAGGAAGGGGGCAAAACACTGAAGCTTTCTTT	TRBV7-8	TRBJ1-1	few	TRBD1
CASSLKAGRQPQHF	TGTGCCAGCAGCTTAAAGGCAGGGCGTCAGCCCCAGCATTTT	TRBV7-2	TRBJ1-5	NA	NA
CASSLTATSGQETQYF	TGCGCCAGCAGCTTGACCGCGACTAGCGGGCAAGAGACCCAGTACTTC	TRBV5-1	TRBJ2-5	NA	TRBD2
CASRTEQGPYEQYF	TGTGCCAGCAGGACCGAACAGGGGCCCTACGAGCAGTACTTC	TRBV7-9	TRBJ2-7	NA	TRBD1
CASSTYPEPQHF	TGTGCCAGTAGTACCTACCCCGAGCCCCAGCATTTT	TRBV19	TRBJ1-5	NA	NA
CASSRRALNTEAFF	TGTGCCAGTAGTAGGCGGGCCTTGAACACTGAAGCTTTCTTT	TRBV19	TRBJ1-1	NA	NA
CASSLQGASYEQYF	TGTGCCAGCAGTTTACAGGGGGCAAGCTACGAGCAGTACTTC	TRBV6-1	TRBJ2-7	NA	TRBD1
CASRAMNTEAFF	TGTGCCAGCAGAGCAATGAACACTGAAGCTTTCTTT	TRBV6-1	TRBJ1-1	NA	NA
CASKGVFTSTEAFF	TGTGCCAGCAAGGGGGTATTCACTTCCACTGAAGCTTTCTTT	TRBV6-1	TRBJ1-1	NA	NA
CASSYGGSYNEQFF	TGTGCCAGCAGTTACGGAGGTAGTTACAATGAGCAGTTCTTC	TRBV6-6	TRBJ2-1	NA	NA
CASSSFTGTDTQYF	TGTGCCAGCAGTTCCTTCACAGGGACAGATACGCAGTATTTT	TRBV7-2	TRBJ2-3	NA	NA
CASSGRMNTEAFF	TGCGCCAGCTCGGGGAGAATGAACACTGAAGCTTTCTTT	TRBV5-1	TRBJ1-1	NA	NA
CSSRDRDYGYTF	TGCAGCAGCCGGGACAGGGACTATGGCTACACCTTC	TRBV29-1	TRBJ1-2	few	TRBD1
CASSYRTGMSGANVLTF	TGTGCCAGCAGTTATCGGACAGGGATGTCTGGGGCCAACGTCCTGACTTTC	TRBV5-8	TRBJ2-6	NA	TRBD1
CASSQDTYKGVMNTEAFF	TGCGCCAGCAGCCAAGACACATATAAAGGGGTAATGAACACTGAAGCTTTCTTT	TRBV4-3	TRBJ1-1	once	NA